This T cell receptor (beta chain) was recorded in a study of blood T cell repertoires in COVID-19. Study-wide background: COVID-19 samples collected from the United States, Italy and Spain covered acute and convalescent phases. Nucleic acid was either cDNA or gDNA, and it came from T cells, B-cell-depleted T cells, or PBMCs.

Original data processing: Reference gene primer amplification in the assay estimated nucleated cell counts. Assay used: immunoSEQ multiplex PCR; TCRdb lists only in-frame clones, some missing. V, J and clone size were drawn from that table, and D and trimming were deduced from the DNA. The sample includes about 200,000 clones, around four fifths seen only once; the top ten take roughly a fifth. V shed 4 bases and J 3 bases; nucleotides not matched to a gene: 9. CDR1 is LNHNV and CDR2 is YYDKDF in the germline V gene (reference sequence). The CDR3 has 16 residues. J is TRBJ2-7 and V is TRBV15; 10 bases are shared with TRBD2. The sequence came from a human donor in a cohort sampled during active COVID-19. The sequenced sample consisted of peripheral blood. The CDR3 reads CATSKLTSGTHYEQYF. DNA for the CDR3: TGTGCCACCAGCAAACTAACTAGCGGGACACACTACGAGCAGTACTTC.